These 32 T cell receptor beta chains were all obtained from the same sample, sequenced in a study of T-cell reconstitution after alpha-beta-depleted transplantation in children. Unique molecular identifiers were incorporated into the prepared TCRbeta library. TCRdb reprocessed the PCR reads via MiXCR and lists one record per CDR3 protein. The sample records 480,000 or so distinct CDR3 sequences, about 11% being singletons. Material: PBMCs, obtained before TCRalphabeta/CD19-depleted stem cell transplant. Receptors originate from a child aged 2 to 10 with inherited bone marrow failure, due to receive a stem cell transplant.

The table lists this clonotype with many counts. Here the CDR3 reads CASSTSPLYLAGAGANVLTF. The CDR3 DNA follows: TGTGCCAGCAGCACGAGTCCCCTGTACCTAGCGGGAGCTGGGGCCAACGTCCTGACTTTC. The chain joins TRBV11-2 to TRBJ2-6, with 10 positions matching TRBD2. After removal of 5 bases from V and 2 bases from J, the junction contained 15 bases not matched to a gene. CDR3 length: 20 amino acids. The germline V gene encodes CDR1 SGHAT and CDR2 FQNNGV.

This clonotype showed up many times. V and J are TRBV9 and TRBJ2-1; 12 positions agree with TRBD2. CDR1 SGDLS and CDR2 YYNGEE come from the germline V gene. Losses at the gene ends were 3 bases for V and 9 bases for J; bases not matched to a gene: 4. CDR3 length equals 14 residues. Written as DNA, the CDR3 is TGTGCCAGCAGCGCGACTAGCGGGAGACGTGAGCAGTTCTTC. Protein: CASSATSGRREQFF.

The chain joins TRBV11-2 to TRBJ2-5; possible D gene TRBD2, 5 bases. Germline CDR1 SGHAT, CDR2 FQNNGV. V lost 8 bases, J lost 5 bases, and 15 bases lay in between. The CDR3 covers 13 residues. The CDR3 DNA reads as TGTGCCAGCCGAACCGAGGGCCGGGAGACCCAGTACTTC. Its protein is CASRTEGRETQYF.

This clonotype was seen many times. This chain uses TRBV20-1 with TRBJ2-1, with no clear D. The CDR3 length is 14 residues. Germline V CDR1 and CDR2: DFQATT, SNEGSKA (reference sequence). V was clipped by 0 bases and J by 3 bases, with 9 bases between them. Here the CDR3 DNA reads TGCAGTGCTAGAGAGTCGGGCGACTACAATGAGCAGTTCTTC. Protein: CSARESGDYNEQFF.

This clonotype was counted ten times or more. The chain joins TRBV25-1 to TRBJ2-1; D is ambiguous. Trimming left V 2 bases short and J 12 bases short, with 8 bases between. Germline V gives CDR1 MGHDK, CDR2 SYGVNS. CDR3 size: 11 residues. CDR3 nucleotide sequence: TGTGCCAGCAGTGAACGAGCGCGGCAGTTCTTC. This sequence encodes CASSERARQFF.

At least ten counts were recorded for this clonotype. The rearrangement links TRBV7-9 to TRBJ2-1, with TRBD1 identical over 8 bases. The germline gives CDR1 SEHNR, CDR2 FQNEAQ (reference sequence). This CDR3 comprises 15 residues. With 6 bases clipped from V and 2 bases from J, the junction kept 6 bases outside the gene matches. DNA of the CDR3: TGTGCCAGCAGACCCGACAGGGGCGCCTACAATGAGCAGTTCTTC. Protein: CASRPDRGAYNEQFF.

This clonotype was observed many times. The genes are TRBV6-6 and TRBJ1-5, with D perhaps matching TRBD1 (6 bases). V shed 6 bases and J shed 7 bases, with 13 bases lying between them. This CDR3 contains 13 residues. Germline lookup yields CDR1 MNHNY and CDR2 SVGAGI (reference sequence). Here the CDR3 reads CASRRGQEQPQHF. CDR3 in DNA: TGTGCCAGCAGGCGGGGGCAGGAGCAGCCCCAGCATTTT.

V gene TRBV30 combines with J gene TRBJ2-7; possibly TRBD2 for D (6 bases). Germline V gene data show CDR1 as GTSNPN and CDR2 as SVGIG (reference sequence). The CDR3 loop spans 13 amino acids. V lost 5 bases, J lost 4 bases, and 15 bases lay in between. As DNA, the CDR3 is TGTGCCTGGTCCCCCGGGGGTCGGTACGAGCAGTACTTC. This sequence encodes CAWSPGGRYEQYF.

This clonotype was detected many times. The CDR3 nucleotides are TGTGCCAGCAGTTTAAGTGTCGGGGACTTCGCTTTTGGCTACACCTTC. Residues: CASSLSVGDFAFGYTF. The chain couples TRBV27 to TRBJ1-2; D is possibly TRBD1 (5 bases). V shed 2 bases and J shed 7 bases, with 20 bases lying between them. CDR1 and CDR2 (germline): MNHEY, SMNVEV (reference sequence). The CDR3 totals 16 residues.

This clonotype was seen many times. The chain is built from TRBV20-1 and TRBJ2-1, with a tentative D call TRBD2 (5 bases). CDR1 is DFQATT and CDR2 is SNEGSKA in the germline V gene (reference sequence). The CDR3 runs 14 residues. Trimming took off 6 bases at V and 3 bases at J, with 15 bases between the two ends. CDR3 residues: CSASRSAGYNEQFF. CDR3 coding DNA: TGCAGTGCAAGTCGGAGCGCGGGCTACAATGAGCAGTTCTTC.

There are a few counts of this clonotype. V usage is TRBV5-1 and J usage is TRBJ1-5, with D maybe TRBD1 (5 bases). From germline, CDR1 is SGHRS and CDR2 YFSETQ. The CDR3 runs to 15 residues. Trimming took 4 bases from V and 0 from J, leaving 11 bases between them. The CDR3 loop reads CASSTTDHSNQPQHF. Here the CDR3 DNA reads TGCGCCAGCAGCACGACAGATCATAGCAATCAGCCCCAGCATTTT.

Only a few counts were recorded for this clonotype. V and J are TRBV2 and TRBJ2-3, with a possible D match to TRBD2 (6 bases). Trimming stripped 6 bases from V and 4 bases from J, with 11 bases between. In germline, CDR1 is SNHLY, CDR2 FYNNEI. The CDR3 runs to 13 residues. The CDR3 DNA follows: TGTGCCAGCAGGGGACTCCGGTCAGATACGCAGTATTTT. Translated: CASRGLRSDTQYF.

This clonotype came up many times. J is TRBJ2-3 and V is TRBV7-2; 9 positions match TRBD2. The CDR3 contains 14 residues. The V segment lost 6 bases and the J segment 6 bases; nucleotides outside the gene matches: 7. Germline CDR1 reads SGHTA; CDR2 reads FQGNSA. The CDR3 loop is CASRPGLAGDTQYF. Written as DNA, the CDR3 is TGTGCCAGCAGGCCGGGACTAGCAGGTGATACGCAGTATTTT.

J is TRBJ2-7 and V is TRBV6-5, with 16 bases lining up with TRBD2. This CDR3 contains 17 residues. V shed 2 bases, J shed 8 bases, and the junction held 9 bases outside the gene matches. Germline CDR1 and CDR2: MNHEY and SVGAGI. The CDR3 here is CASSYGTSGRAGYQQYF. The CDR3 DNA reads TGTGCCAGCAGTTACGGGACTAGCGGGAGGGCCGGGTACCAGCAGTACTTC.

In regard to this clonotype: One base away lies a much larger clone, so this may be a sequencing read error. V gene TRBV5-6 combines with J gene TRBJ2-3; a weak D match, TRBD2 (6 bases). The CDR3 covers 15 residues. Per germline, CDR1 SGHDT and CDR2 YYEEEE. V was clipped by 4 bases and J by 5 bases, with 17 bases between them. The CDR3 coding sequence is TGTGCCAGCAGCCCCCGGCCGGGAGCTCAAGATACGCAGTATTTT. This encodes CASSPRPGAQDTQYF.

This clonotype came up many times. The chain couples TRBV10-3 to TRBJ2-1; weak D call: TRBD2 (6 bases). The CDR3 sequence is 16 residues long. Germline loops: CDR1 ENHRY, CDR2 SYGVKD. V was shortened by 4 bases and J by 5 bases, with 18 bases between the two germline ends. In DNA, the CDR3 is TGTGCCATCAGTGGGGTGGCGGGACGGGGCAACAATGAGCAGTTCTTC. Its protein is CAISGVAGRGNNEQFF.

This clonotype came up many times. J is TRBJ2-3 and V is TRBV27, with unresolved D. From germline, CDR1 is MNHEY and CDR2 SMNVEV (reference sequence). This CDR3 has 14 residues. V dropped 1 base and J dropped 3 bases, with 8 bases sitting between them. CDR3 nucleotide sequence: TGTGCCAGCAGTTTATTCCCTCAAACAGATACGCAGTATTTT. Translation: CASSLFPQTDTQYF.

This clonotype was counted at least ten times. CDR3 DNA sequence: TGCAGTGCTAGAGTCCAGGGGAATGAAAAACTGTTTTTT. This codes for CSARVQGNEKLFF. The genes are TRBV20-1 and TRBJ1-4; D perhaps matches TRBD1 (6 bases). Per the germline V gene, CDR1 is DFQATT and CDR2 is SNEGSKA (reference sequence). The V gene lost 1 base and the J gene lost 5 bases, with 8 bases spanning the gap. The CDR3 is made up of 13 amino acids.

Remarks on this clonotype: The junction does not match germline at one end; this may be a read error. This sequence joins TRBV12-3 or TRBV12-4 and TRBJ2-2; the D gene is possibly TRBD1 (6 bases). This CDR3 is 16 amino acids long. CDR3 sequence (DNA): TGTGCCAGCAGTCCAAGGACAGTCATGAACACCGGGGAGCTGATTTTT. Translating it yields CASSPRTVMNTGELIF.

This clonotype showed up many times. The chain combines TRBV14 with TRBJ2-1; maybe TRBD2 (6 bases). Germline V lookup: CDR1 SGHDN, CDR2 FVKESK. The length of the CDR3 is 15 residues. V was clipped by 2 bases and J by 7 bases, with 15 bases between them. The CDR3 DNA reads as TGTGCCAGCAGCCAACTCCGCGGGGCGGTAAATGAGCAGTTCTTC. Its translation is CASSQLRGAVNEQFF.

This clonotype was counted once. A much more abundant neighbour one base away suggests this may be a read error. No conserved phenylalanine or tryptophan ends this CDR3, so it is likely a read error. The rearrangement joins TRBV10-2 to TRBJ2-7; D is unclear. This CDR3 contains 13 residues. Germline values: CDR1 WSHSY, CDR2 SAAADI. V gave up 8 bases and J gave up 3 bases, with 14 bases separating them. Here the CDR3 DNA reads TGCGCCAGCGGTTTCAGCCAAATCTACGAGCAGTACCTC. Its protein product is CASGFSQIYEQYL.

A few counts support this clonotype. The chain links TRBV27 to TRBJ2-7, with 8 nucleotides matching TRBD1. Germline V gives CDR1 MNHEY, CDR2 SMNVEV (reference sequence). V lost 2 bases and J lost 5; bases outside the gene matches: 2. This CDR3 spans 13 amino acids. The CDR3 loop is CASSLQGAHEQYF. CDR3 bases: TGTGCCAGCAGTTTACAGGGGGCCCACGAGCAGTACTTC.

The chain links TRBV23-1 to TRBJ2-3; TRBD1 might be the D (5 bases). TRBV23-1 is an open reading frame, and its role is uncertain. Trimming shortened V by 2 bases and J by 1 base, and 28 bases separated the two germline ends. This CDR3 region has 21 residues. CDR3 residues: CASSQKQGRQGYIKGTDTQYF. For the CDR3, the DNA is TGCGCCAGCAGTCAAAAGCAGGGCCGGCAAGGGTATATTAAAGGCACAGATACGCAGTATTTT.

There are many counts of this clonotype. The rearrangement joins TRBV9 to TRBJ2-6, with no clear D. Germline V gives CDR1 SGDLS, CDR2 YYNGEE. The CDR3 is 15 amino acids. V was cut by 4 bases and J by 0 bases, with 8 bases left in between. The DNA of the CDR3 is TGTGCCAGCAGCCCACGACACTCTGGGGCCAACGTCCTGACTTTC. This codes for CASSPRHSGANVLTF. Filled out from reference TRBV9 and TRBJ2-6, the complete variable domain reads DSGVTQTPKHLITATGQRVTLRCSPRSGDLSVYWYQQSLDQGLQFLIQYYNGEERAKGNILERFSAQQFPDLHSELNLSSLELGDSALYFCASSPRHSGANVLTFGAGSRLTVL.

Ten or more counts support this clonotype. The rearrangement joins TRBV5-1 to TRBJ2-1; no definite D call. From germline, CDR1 is SGHRS and CDR2 YFSETQ. V lost 0 bases and J 2 bases, leaving 12 bases between the germline ends. The CDR3 consists of 16 residues. The CDR3 reads CASSLGSLGTYNEQFF. As DNA, the CDR3 is TGCGCCAGCAGCTTGGGATCACTCGGTACCTACAATGAGCAGTTCTTC. Variable domain in full (rest from reference TRBV5-1 and TRBJ2-1): KAGVTQTPRYLIKTRGQQVTLSCSPISGHRSVSWYQQTPGQGLQFLFEYFSETQRNKGNFPGRFSGRQFSNSRSEMNVSTLELGDSALYLCASSLGSLGTYNEQFFGPGTRLTVL.

This clonotype was counted at least ten times. The CDR3 loop reads CASRVRVSGSTDTQYF. In nucleotides, the CDR3 is TGTGCCAGCAGGGTCAGGGTCTCCGGAAGCACAGATACGCAGTATTTT. The chain carries TRBV12-3 or TRBV12-4 and TRBJ2-3; TRBD1 might be the D (5 bases). Trimming took off 6 bases at V and 0 bases at J, with 16 bases between the two ends. This CDR3 comprises 16 residues.

The chain couples TRBV7-2 to TRBJ2-7; D perhaps matches TRBD1 (6 bases). Deletions cut 5 bases from V and 1 base from J, with 12 bases between. The CDR3 runs to 14 residues. The germline gives CDR1 SGHTA, CDR2 FQGNSA. CDR3 in DNA: TGTGCCAGCAGCGCCGACAGGACGTCCTACGAGCAGTACTTC. It is translated as CASSADRTSYEQYF. The full variable domain, completed using reference TRBV7-2 and TRBJ2-7, is GAGVSQSPSNKVTEKGKDVELRCDPISGHTALYWYRQSLGQGLEFLIYFQGNSAPDKSGLPSDRFSAERTGGSVSTLTIQRTQQEDSAVYLCASSADRTSYEQYFGPGTRLTVT.

A word on this clonotype: A much bigger clone sits one base away, suggesting this may be a read error. The J gene is TRBJ1-3, the V gene TRBV10-3, with 7 bases aligning to TRBD1. The germline V gene encodes CDR1 ENHRY and CDR2 SYGVKD. The CDR3 is made up of 15 amino acids. With V trimmed by 4 bases and J by 7 bases, 10 bases remained unmatched. The DNA of the CDR3 is TGTGCCATCAGTGGGGGACAGATATGCCCGAACACCATATATTTT. This gives the protein CAISGGQICPNTIYF.

This clonotype has only a few counts. This sequence joins TRBV9 and TRBJ2-1; D may be TRBD1 or TRBD2 (6 bases each). Per germline, CDR1 SGDLS and CDR2 YYNGEE. The CDR3 sequence is 15 residues long. Trimming stripped 3 bases from V and 4 bases from J, with 14 bases between. The CDR3 reads CASSAGGSQYNEQFF. The CDR3 DNA is TGTGCCAGCAGCGCCGGGGGCAGCCAATACAATGAGCAGTTCTTC.

The V gene is TRBV7-6, the J gene TRBJ2-5; 7 positions agree with TRBD2. The junction had 3 bases not matched to a gene; V was cut back by 1 base and J by 1 base. In germline, CDR1 is SGHVS, CDR2 FNYEAQ. The CDR3 covers 15 residues. The CDR3 loop reads CASSLDWGGQETQYF. The CDR3 DNA follows: TGTGCCAGCAGCTTAGATTGGGGGGGCCAAGAGACCCAGTACTTC. Combining the CDR3 with reference TRBV7-6 and TRBJ2-5 gives the whole variable domain GAGVSQSPRYKVTKRGQDVALRCDPISGHVSLYWYRQALGQGPEFLTYFNYEAQQDKSGLPNDRFSAERPEGSISTLTIQRTEQRDSAMYRCASSLDWGGQETQYFGPGTRLLVL.

The chain employs TRBV18 and TRBJ2-2; 8 bases align to TRBD1. This CDR3 contains 16 residues. Germline CDR1 KGHSH, CDR2 LQKENI. V lost 3 bases, J lost 3 bases, and 6 bases stayed unmatched. CDR3 protein: CASSPAGGYYTGELFF. Written as DNA, the CDR3 is TGTGCCAGCTCACCGGCAGGGGGCTATTACACCGGGGAGCTGTTTTTT.

This clonotype appeared many times. This chain links TRBV20-1 with TRBJ2-1; 8 bases line up with TRBD2. V shed 0 bases and J 2 bases; nucleotides not matched to a gene: 6. This CDR3 is built from 16 residues. Germline CDR1 reads DFQATT; CDR2 reads SNEGSKA (reference sequence). The CDR3: CSARDTAGVPYNEQFF. The CDR3 bases are TGCAGTGCTAGAGACACAGCGGGAGTACCCTACAATGAGCAGTTCTTC.